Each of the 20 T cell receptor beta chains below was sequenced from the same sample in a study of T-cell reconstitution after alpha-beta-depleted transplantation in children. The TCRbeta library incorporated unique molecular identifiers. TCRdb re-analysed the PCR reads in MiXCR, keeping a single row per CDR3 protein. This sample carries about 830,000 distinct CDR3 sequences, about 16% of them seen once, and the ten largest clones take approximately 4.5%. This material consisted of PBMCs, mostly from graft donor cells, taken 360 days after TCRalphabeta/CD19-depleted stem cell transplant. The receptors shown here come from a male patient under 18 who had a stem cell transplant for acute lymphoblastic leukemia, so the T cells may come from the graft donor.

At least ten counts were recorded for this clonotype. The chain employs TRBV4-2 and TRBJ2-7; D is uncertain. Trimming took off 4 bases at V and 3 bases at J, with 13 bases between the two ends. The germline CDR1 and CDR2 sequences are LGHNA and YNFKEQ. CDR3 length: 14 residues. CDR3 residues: CASSPTGLIYEQYF. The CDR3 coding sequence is TGTGCCAGCAGCCCAACGGGCCTGATCTACGAGCAGTACTTC.

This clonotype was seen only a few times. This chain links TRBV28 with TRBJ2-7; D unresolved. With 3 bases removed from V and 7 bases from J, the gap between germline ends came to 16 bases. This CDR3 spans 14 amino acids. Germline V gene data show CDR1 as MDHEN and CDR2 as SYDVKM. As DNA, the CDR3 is TGTGCCAGCAGTTTCGGCCCGGCAGGTTATGAGCAGTACTTC. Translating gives CASSFGPAGYEQYF.

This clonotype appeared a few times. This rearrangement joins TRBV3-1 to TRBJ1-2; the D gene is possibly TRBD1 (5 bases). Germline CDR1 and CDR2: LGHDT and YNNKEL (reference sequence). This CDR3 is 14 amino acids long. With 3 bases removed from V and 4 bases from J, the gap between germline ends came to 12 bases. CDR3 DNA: TGTGCCAGCAGCCATCATGGGAGGGGCTATGGCTACACCTTC. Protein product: CASSHHGRGYGYTF.

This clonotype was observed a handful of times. CDR3 sequence reads: CASSYISSTQYF. The CDR3 nucleotides are TGTGCCAGCAGCTACATTTCCAGTACGCAGTATTTT. The chain links TRBV7-9 to TRBJ2-3; D is unresolved. Germline loops: CDR1 SEHNR, CDR2 FQNEAQ (reference sequence). The CDR3 has 12 amino acids. Trimming stripped 4 bases from V and 8 bases from J, with 10 bases between.

The CDR3 DNA reads as TGTGCCAGCAGTGACCCCGGGACAAGCAATGAGCAGTTCTTC. Encoded protein: CASSDPGTSNEQFF. The V and J genes are TRBV6-1 and TRBJ2-1, with a weak D call TRBD1 (6 bases). The CDR3 consists of 14 residues. Trimming pared 3 bases from V and 6 bases from J, leaving 12 bases between. The V gene's germline CDR1 is MNHNS and CDR2 SASEGT.

Here the CDR3 DNA reads TGTGCCAGCAGCCAAGATTGGGGACAGGTACCCCCCGAGCAGTACTTC. Amino acids: CASSQDWGQVPPEQYF. J is TRBJ2-7 and V is TRBV3-1; TRBD1 aligns across 8 bases. The V gene end was trimmed by 0 bases and the J gene end by 6 bases; junction bases not matched to a gene: 10. Germline values: CDR1 LGHDT, CDR2 YNNKEL (reference sequence). The CDR3 consists of 16 residues.

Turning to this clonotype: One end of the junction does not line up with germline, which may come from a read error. CDR3 bases: TGCTGTGCTAGAAGTTTATCGGGACTAGCGGGAGTTGGTGAGCAGTTCTTC. As protein: CCARSLSGLAGVGEQFF. The rearrangement uses TRBV20-1 and TRBJ2-1; 14 nucleotides line up with TRBD2. This CDR3 has 17 amino acids. Germline V gene lookup returns CDR1 DFQATT and CDR2 SNEGSKA (reference sequence).

The CDR3 DNA sequence: TGTGCCACCAAGAACCCGCTGAAGAGGGAGACCCAGTACTTC. Its protein product is CATKNPLKRETQYF. This chain links TRBV19 with TRBJ2-5; D is ambiguous. The V end was cut by 10 bases, the J end by 5 bases, with 20 bases between. Germline V gene sequence: CDR1 LNHDA, CDR2 SQIVND (reference sequence). This CDR3 spans 14 amino acids.

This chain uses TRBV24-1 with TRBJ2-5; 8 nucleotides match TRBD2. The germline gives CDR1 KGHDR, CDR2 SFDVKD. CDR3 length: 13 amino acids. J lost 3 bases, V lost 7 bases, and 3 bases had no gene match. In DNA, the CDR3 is TGTGCCACCAGCTCGGGAGGGAAAGAGACCCAGTACTTC. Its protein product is CATSSGGKETQYF.

As DNA, the CDR3 is TGCAGTGCTAGAGGAACCGGGACAGGGAAAGGAGATACGCAGTATTTT. Translating it yields CSARGTGTGKGDTQYF. V is TRBV20-1 and J is TRBJ2-3, with 9 bases matching TRBD1. With V trimmed by 1 base and J by 5 bases, 10 bases remained unmatched. This CDR3 comprises 16 residues. The germline V gene has CDR1 DFQATT and CDR2 SNEGSKA (reference sequence).

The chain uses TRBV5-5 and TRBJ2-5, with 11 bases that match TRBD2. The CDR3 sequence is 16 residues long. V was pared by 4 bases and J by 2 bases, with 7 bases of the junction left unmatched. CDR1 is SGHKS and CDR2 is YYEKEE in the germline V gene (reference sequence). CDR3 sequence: CASSPWRTSGQETQYF. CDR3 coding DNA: TGTGCCAGCAGCCCTTGGAGGACTAGCGGGCAAGAGACCCAGTACTTC.

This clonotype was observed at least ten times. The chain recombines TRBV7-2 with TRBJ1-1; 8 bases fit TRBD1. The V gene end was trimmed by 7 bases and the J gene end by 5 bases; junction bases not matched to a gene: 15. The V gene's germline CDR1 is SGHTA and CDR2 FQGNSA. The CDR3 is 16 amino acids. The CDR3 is CASIPSGGARGTEAFF. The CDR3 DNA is TGTGCCAGCATCCCTTCAGGGGGCGCGAGAGGTACTGAAGCTTTCTTT. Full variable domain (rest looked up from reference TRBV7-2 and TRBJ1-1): GAGVSQSPSNKVTEKGKDVELRCDPISGHTALYWYRQSLGQGLEFLIYFQGNSAPDKSGLPSDRFSAERTGGSVSTLTIQRTQQEDSAVYLCASIPSGGARGTEAFFGQGTRLTVV.

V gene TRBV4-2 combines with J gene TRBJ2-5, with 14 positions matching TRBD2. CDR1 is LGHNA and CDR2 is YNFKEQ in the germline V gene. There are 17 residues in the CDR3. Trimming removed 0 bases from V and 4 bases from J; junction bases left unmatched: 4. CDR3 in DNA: TGTGCCAGCAGCCAAGAAGTGGGACTAGCGGGAGTAGAGACCCAGTACTTC. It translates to CASSQEVGLAGVETQYF.

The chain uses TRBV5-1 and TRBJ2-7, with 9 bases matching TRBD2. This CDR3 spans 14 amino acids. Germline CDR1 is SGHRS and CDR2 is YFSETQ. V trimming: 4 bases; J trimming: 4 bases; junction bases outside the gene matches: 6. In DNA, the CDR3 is TGCGCCAGCAGCCACGGGACTAGCTCATACGAGCAGTACTTC. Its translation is CASSHGTSSYEQYF.

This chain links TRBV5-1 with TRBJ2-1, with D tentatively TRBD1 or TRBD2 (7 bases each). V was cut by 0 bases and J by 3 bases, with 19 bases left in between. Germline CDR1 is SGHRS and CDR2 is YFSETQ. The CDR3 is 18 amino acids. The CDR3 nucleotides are TGCGCCAGCAGCTTGGGGGGGGTACAGGGGAGGGACTACAATGAGCAGTTCTTC. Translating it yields CASSLGGVQGRDYNEQFF.

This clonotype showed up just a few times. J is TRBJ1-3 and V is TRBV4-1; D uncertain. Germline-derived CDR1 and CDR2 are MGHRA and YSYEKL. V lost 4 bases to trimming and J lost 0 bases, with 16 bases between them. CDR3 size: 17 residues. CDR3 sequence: CASSPRDGRISGNTIYF. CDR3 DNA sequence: TGCGCCAGCAGCCCGCGGGATGGGAGAATCTCTGGAAACACCATATATTTT.

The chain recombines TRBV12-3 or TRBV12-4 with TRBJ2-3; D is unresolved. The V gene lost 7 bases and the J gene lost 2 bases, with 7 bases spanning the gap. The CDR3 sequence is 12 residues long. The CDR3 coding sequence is TGTGCCAGCACCCCACTCACAGATACGCAGTATTTT. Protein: CASTPLTDTQYF.

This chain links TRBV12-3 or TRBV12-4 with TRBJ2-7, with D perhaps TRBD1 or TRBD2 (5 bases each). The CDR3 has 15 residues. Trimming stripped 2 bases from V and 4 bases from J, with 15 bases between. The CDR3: CASSLRGSLIYEQYF. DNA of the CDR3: TGTGCCAGCAGTTTACGGGGCTCGTTAATATACGAGCAGTACTTC.

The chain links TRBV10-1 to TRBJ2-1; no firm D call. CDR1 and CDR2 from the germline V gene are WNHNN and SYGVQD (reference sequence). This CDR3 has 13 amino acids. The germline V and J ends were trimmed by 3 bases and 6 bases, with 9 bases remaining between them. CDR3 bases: TGCGCCAGCAGTGAACTTGGAAGCAATGAGCAGTTCTTC. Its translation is CASSELGSNEQFF.

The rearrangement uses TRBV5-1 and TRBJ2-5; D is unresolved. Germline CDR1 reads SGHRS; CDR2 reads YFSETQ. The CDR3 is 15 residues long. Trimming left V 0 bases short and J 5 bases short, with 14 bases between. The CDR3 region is CASSLVVGSGETQYF. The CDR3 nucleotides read TGCGCCAGCAGCTTGGTGGTTGGATCCGGCGAGACCCAGTACTTC.